These 9 T cell receptor beta chains came from one sample sequenced in a study of blood T cells in healthy people across ages. Through a sample-barcoded 5' primer and a J-beta primer mix, a second PCR was run for about 7 to 12 cycles. Using its own MiXCR run on the 5' RACE reads, TCRdb lists one record per CDR3 protein. The data show almost 800,000 distinct CDR3 sequences, with about three fifths seen just once and roughly 20% held by the top ten. Sequenced material: blood. These receptors came from a man aged 30-40 years in good health.

The chain uses TRBV12-3 or TRBV12-4 and TRBJ1-6, with TRBD1 matching 11 bases. V shed 5 bases and J 7 bases; nucleotides not matched to a gene: 4. CDR3 length equals 15 residues. CDR3 protein: CASSTRDRGNSPLHF. The CDR3 DNA reads TGTGCCAGCAGTACCCGGGACAGGGGGAATTCACCCCTCCACTTT.

This clonotype has just a few counts. The chain employs TRBV19 and TRBJ2-7; a possible D gene is TRBD2 (6 bases). This CDR3 comprises 13 residues. CDR1 and CDR2 from the germline V gene are LNHDA and SQIVND (reference sequence). The V end lost 3 bases, the J end lost 4 bases, and 10 bases lay between the germline ends. The DNA of the CDR3 is TGTGCCAGTAGTATCTGGAGCGGGTACGAGCAGTACTTC. It is translated as CASSIWSGYEQYF.

This clonotype was detected a few times. A read error may produce the germline difference seen at one junction end. The J gene is TRBJ2-1, the V gene TRBV9; 8 bases line up with TRBD2. This CDR3 has 15 residues. Germline CDR1 and CDR2: SGDLS and YYNGEE. Here the CDR3 reads CASSAAGGSYNEQFF. In nucleotides, the CDR3 is TGTGCTAGCAGCGCCGCGGGGGGTTCCTACAATGAGCAGTTCTTC.

This clonotype was detected a few times. CDR3 protein: CASSSPLDGSYGYTF. The CDR3, as DNA: TGTGCCAGCAGCTCCCCCCTCGACGGATCCTATGGCTACACCTTC. This chain links TRBV3-1 with TRBJ1-2; D is undetermined. CDR3 length: 15 residues. Germline V lookup: CDR1 LGHDT, CDR2 YNNKEL (reference sequence). V was pared by 5 bases and J by 4 bases, with 17 bases between. Complete variable domain (other parts from reference TRBV3-1 and TRBJ1-2): DTAVSQTPKYLVTQMGNDKSIKCEQNLGHDTMYWYKQDSKKFLKIMFSYNNKELIINETVPNRFSPKSPDKAHLNLHINSLELGDSAVYFCASSSPLDGSYGYTFGSGTRLTVV.

This clonotype has just a few counts. The J gene is TRBJ2-6, the V gene TRBV9, with D unclear. V was pared by 0 bases and J by 4 bases, with 11 bases between. Germline values: CDR1 SGDLS, CDR2 YYNGEE. There are 16 residues in the CDR3. The DNA of the CDR3 is TGTGCCAGCAGCGTAGGTGGTCGGTTGGGGGCCAACGTCCTGACTTTC. Translation gives CASSVGGRLGANVLTF.

This clonotype was recorded a few times. DNA for the CDR3: TGTGCCAGCAGTGCAACCCACAGGGGTAGGGACAATGAGCAGTTCTTC. Translating gives CASSATHRGRDNEQFF. The chain links TRBV6-1 to TRBJ2-1; 7 nucleotides match TRBD1. This CDR3 comprises 16 residues. CDR1 and CDR2 (germline): MNHNS, SASEGT. The V gene end was trimmed by 4 bases and the J gene end by 5 bases; junction bases not matched to a gene: 11.

The chain couples TRBV4-3 to TRBJ2-4; D is perhaps TRBD2 (6 bases). The CDR3 has 13 residues. Germline lookup yields CDR1 LGHNA and CDR2 YSLEER. Trimming cost V 4 bases and J 8 bases, with 12 bases left between them. CDR3 region: CASSPAGEDIQYF. DNA for the CDR3: TGCGCCAGCAGCCCGGCCGGGGAGGACATTCAGTACTTC.

The chain carries TRBV28 and TRBJ2-7; 7 nucleotides align to TRBD2. The CDR3 sequence is 15 residues long. V shed 5 bases and J 1 base; nucleotides not matched to a gene: 8. Germline values: CDR1 MDHEN, CDR2 SYDVKM. The chain's CDR3 is CASSTGTIISYEQYF. The DNA of the CDR3 is TGTGCCAGCAGTACCGGGACTATAATATCCTACGAGCAGTACTTC.

In the case of this clonotype: A much larger clone lies one base from this, so it may be a read error. V and J are TRBV28 and TRBJ2-3; D is unresolved. This CDR3 is 13 amino acids long. The germline V gene encodes CDR1 MDHEN and CDR2 SYDVKM. Trimming took off 6 bases at V and 4 bases at J, with 11 bases between the two ends. The CDR3 region is CASSRVGSDTQYF. CDR3 bases: TGTGCCAGCAGCCGAGTGGGCTCAGATACGCAGTATTTT.